These 27 T cell receptor beta chains were all obtained from the same sample, sequenced in a study of identical twins. TCRdb reprocessed the 5' RACE reads via MiXCR and lists one record per CDR3 protein. Of 550,000 to 800,000 distinct CDR3 sequences listed, 7.1% are singletons. This sample also appeared in a second study, on yellow fever vaccine responses in identical twins.

The sample comprised PBMCs. The source is a young woman in good health.

CDR3 in amino acids: CASSLVGTSGRTGNQYF. CDR3 DNA sequence: TGTGCCAGCAGTTTAGTCGGGACTAGCGGACGGACGGGGAACCAGTACTTC. J is TRBJ2-5 and V is TRBV12-3 or TRBV12-4; 11 bases line up with TRBD2. There are 17 residues in the CDR3. The V segment lost 1 base and the J segment 10 bases; nucleotides outside the gene matches: 14.

The chain employs TRBV15 and TRBJ2-7; the D call may be TRBD1 or TRBD2 (5 bases each). The CDR3 runs 14 residues. Germline V gene lookup returns CDR1 LNHNV and CDR2 YYDKDF (reference sequence). V lost 4 bases and J 7 bases, leaving 17 bases between the germline ends. CDR3 amino acids: CATSTGPSGREQYF. CDR3 bases: TGTGCCACCAGCACGGGACCCTCGGGAAGGGAGCAGTACTTC.

The J gene is TRBJ2-1, the V gene TRBV24-1, with 8 bases identical to TRBD2. This CDR3 has 15 residues. The germline V gene encodes CDR1 KGHDR and CDR2 SFDVKD. V trimming: 7 bases; J trimming: 6 bases; junction bases outside the gene matches: 10. The chain's CDR3 is CATSAPTSEPNEQFF. CDR3 coding DNA: TGTGCCACCAGCGCCCCGACTAGCGAGCCCAATGAGCAGTTCTTC.

This clonotype was counted many times. The genes are TRBV12-3 or TRBV12-4 and TRBJ1-5; D remains unclear. The CDR3 totals 13 residues. Trimming took 5 bases from V and 2 from J, leaving 7 bases between them. The CDR3 sequence: CASSLDRNQPQHF. In nucleotides, the CDR3 is TGTGCCAGCAGTCTGGACCGCAATCAGCCCCAGCATTTT.

This sequence joins TRBV9 and TRBJ2-1; D gene unclear. Germline V gene lookup returns CDR1 SGDLS and CDR2 YYNGEE. V lost 1 base and J lost 6, with 17 bases in between. The CDR3 is 16 residues long. CDR3 nucleotides: TGTGCCAGCAGCGTATTTGTCAGGTCTATTGTCAATGAGCAGTTCTTC. Amino acid sequence: CASSVFVRSIVNEQFF.

This clonotype has a count of ten or more. This chain connects TRBV20-1 to TRBJ2-5, with 11 bases aligning to TRBD2. J gave up 4 bases and V 2 bases, and 15 bases lay outside the gene matches. The length of the CDR3 is 18 residues. Germline CDR1 is DFQATT and CDR2 is SNEGSKA (reference sequence). The DNA of the CDR3 is TGCAGTGCTAGAAGAAGTTGGGGAACTAGCGGGAGCCCAGAGACCCAGTACTTC. Its protein is CSARRSWGTSGSPETQYF.

In its sample, this clonotype was seen a few times. The gene calls are TRBV14 and TRBJ2-1, with 7 bases identical to TRBD2. Germline CDR1 SGHDN, CDR2 FVKESK. This CDR3 region has 15 residues. Germline trimming cut 1 base from V and 9 bases from J; bases unmatched to any gene: 9. The CDR3 sequence is CASSQVERDISEQFF. CDR3 DNA sequence: TGTGCCAGCAGCCAAGTGGAGCGGGATATTAGTGAGCAGTTCTTC.

The J gene is TRBJ1-1, the V gene TRBV5-1; maybe TRBD1 (5 bases). Trimming stripped 0 bases from V and 0 bases from J, with 12 bases between. The CDR3 is made up of 16 amino acids. Germline CDR1 reads SGHRS; CDR2 reads YFSETQ. The CDR3: CASSLAFGGLNTEAFF. The DNA for the CDR3 is TGCGCCAGCAGCTTGGCTTTCGGGGGGTTGAACACTGAAGCTTTCTTT.

The chain recombines TRBV5-1 with TRBJ1-3; D is perhaps TRBD1 (6 bases). Trimming removed 3 bases at V and 4 bases at J, with 20 bases between. The CDR3 spans 17 residues. Germline CDR1 SGHRS, CDR2 YFSETQ. The CDR3 DNA reads as TGCGCCAGCAGCTCCCGAACCATTTCGACAGGAGGAAACACCATATATTTT. Protein: CASSSRTISTGGNTIYF. The full variable domain, rest sourced from reference TRBV5-1 and TRBJ1-3, is KAGVTQTPRYLIKTRGQQVTLSCSPISGHRSVSWYQQTPGQGLQFLFEYFSETQRNKGNFPGRFSGRQFSNSRSEMNVSTLELGDSALYLCASSSRTISTGGNTIYFGEGSWLTVV.

This clonotype was counted only a few times. The chain employs TRBV6-1 and TRBJ2-1, with TRBD1 matching 7 bases. Germline CDR1 reads MNHNS; CDR2 reads SASEGT. This CDR3 is 15 amino acids long. Trimming at V came to 6 bases and at J to 3 bases, leaving 8 bases not matched to a gene. The CDR3 DNA sequence: TGTGCCAGCAGGCGCTACAGGGGTGACTACAATGAGCAGTTCTTC. It codes for CASRRYRGDYNEQFF.

A few counts support this clonotype. The chain joins TRBV5-1 to TRBJ2-5, with TRBD2 matching over 8 bases. Losses at the gene ends were 4 bases for V and 0 bases for J; bases not matched to a gene: 8. Germline V CDR1 and CDR2: SGHRS, YFSETQ. This CDR3 is built from 16 residues. The CDR3 region is CASSPGVAGHQETQYF. The CDR3 bases are TGCGCCAGCAGCCCCGGGGTAGCGGGGCACCAAGAGACCCAGTACTTC.

This clonotype was seen at least ten times. This sequence may be a read error, since a much larger clone differs from it by one base. The chain links TRBV4-2 to TRBJ2-3; the D is unclear. Trimming pared 5 bases from V and 4 bases from J, leaving 4 bases between. The CDR3 sequence is 11 residues long. The germline gives CDR1 LGHNA, CDR2 YNFKEQ. The CDR3, as DNA: TGTGCCAGCAGCAGATCAGATACGCAGTATTTT. Translated: CASSRSDTQYF.

The rearrangement links TRBV12-2 to TRBJ1-4; TRBD1, the D gene given by the table, was not confirmed from the DNA. TRBV12-2 is listed as a pseudogene. The CDR3 sequence is 21 residues long. For the CDR3, the DNA is TGTGCAAGTCGCTTAGCTAGGACTGTCCTCGTGACCCGTGCAACTAATGAAAAACTGTTTTTT. Protein sequence: CASRLARTVLVTRATNEKLFF.

The V gene is TRBV10-3, the J gene TRBJ1-4, with 7 bases lining up with TRBD1. V was clipped by 10 bases and J by 5 bases; unmatched bases: 10. The CDR3 consists of 14 residues. The germline CDR1 and CDR2 sequences are ENHRY and SYGVKD. The CDR3 DNA reads as TGTGCCACCCGGGGCGGGACAGACAATGAAAAACTGTTTTTT. It encodes CATRGGTDNEKLFF.

The chain links TRBV5-6 to TRBJ2-1; no reliable D call. The CDR3 contains 12 residues. Per germline, CDR1 SGHDT and CDR2 YYEEEE. Trimming left V 3 bases short and J 6 bases short, with 7 bases between. CDR3 protein: CASSSHSNEQFF. The DNA of the CDR3 is TGTGCCAGCAGCTCCCATAGCAATGAGCAGTTCTTC.

The chain has TRBV29-1 and TRBJ2-3; a possible D gene is TRBD1 (6 bases). The germline V gene encodes CDR1 SQVTM and CDR2 ANQGSEA. The V end lost 7 bases, the J end lost 4 bases, and 9 bases lay between the germline ends. The CDR3 covers 11 residues. CDR3 loop: CSAGHSDTQYF. The CDR3 nucleotides read TGCAGCGCGGGACATTCAGATACGCAGTATTTT.

Here the CDR3 reads CASRGGGGPYNEQFF. DNA of the CDR3: TGTGCCAGCAGGGGGGGCGGGGGCCCCTACAATGAGCAGTTCTTC. The chain couples TRBV7-6 to TRBJ2-1, with D perhaps matching TRBD2 (7 bases). CDR1 SGHVS and CDR2 FNYEAQ come from the germline V gene. There are 15 residues in the CDR3. V shed 6 bases and J shed 2 bases, with 14 bases lying between them.

V usage is TRBV4-1 and J usage is TRBJ2-7, with 10 bases lining up with TRBD1. Germline V gives CDR1 MGHRA, CDR2 YSYEKL. The CDR3 sequence is 16 residues long. V shed 1 base and J 4 bases; nucleotides not matched to a gene: 7. CDR3 in amino acids: CASSQAPGGQGYEQYF. CDR3 coding DNA: TGCGCCAGCAGCCAAGCCCCCGGGGGACAGGGGTACGAGCAGTACTTC.

A few counts support this clonotype. This sequence joins TRBV7-9 and TRBJ2-7; 10 nucleotides line up with TRBD1. CDR1 and CDR2 from the germline V gene are SEHNR and FQNEAQ (reference sequence). CDR3 length: 15 residues. Trimming cost V 1 base and J 2 bases; bases outside gene matches: 2. CDR3 protein: CASSLGDRGAYEQYV. The DNA of the CDR3 is TGTGCCAGCAGCTTAGGGGACAGGGGAGCCTACGAGCAGTACGTC.

This clonotype showed up many times. The chain recombines TRBV4-1 with TRBJ2-7; unclear D gene. CDR1 is MGHRA and CDR2 is YSYEKL in the germline V gene. The germline V and J ends were trimmed by 1 base and 10 bases, with 14 bases remaining between them. The CDR3 is made up of 13 amino acids. The CDR3 reads CASSQGLGQLQYV. In DNA form, the CDR3 reads TGCGCCAGCAGCCAAGGTCTAGGGCAGCTACAGTACGTC.

Concerning this clonotype: Given a much more abundant clone one base away, this may be a read error. The genes are TRBV15 and TRBJ1-2, with TRBD1 as a possible D gene (6 bases). The CDR3 loop spans 12 amino acids. The V end lost 1 base, the J end lost 8 bases, and 8 bases lay between the germline ends. CDR1 is LNHNV and CDR2 is YYDKDF in the germline V gene (reference sequence). The CDR3 region has the DNA TGTGCCACCAGCAGAGTTGGGGGCGGCTACACCTTC. Its protein product is CATSRVGGGYTF.

Note on this clonotype: A clone one base away is much larger, so this may be a read error. This chain links TRBV12-3 or TRBV12-4 with TRBJ2-1; 10 nucleotides line up with TRBD2. CDR3 length: 14 residues. With V trimmed by 11 bases and J by 6 bases, 10 bases remained unmatched. Here the CDR3 reads CAGSPAGGFNEQFF. The CDR3 DNA follows: TGTGCCGGTAGTCCAGCGGGGGGGTTCAATGAGCAGTTCTTC.

V is TRBV18 and J is TRBJ2-2; perhaps TRBD1 as D (5 bases). V gave up 8 bases and J gave up 6 bases, with 16 bases separating them. The CDR3 consists of 14 residues. Germline V gene lookup returns CDR1 KGHSH and CDR2 LQKENI. CDR3 coding DNA: TGTGCCAGCATACAGGCCGGGTCGGCCGGGGAGCTGTTTTTT. Translating it yields CASIQAGSAGELFF. The variable domain in full, completed from reference TRBV18 and TRBJ2-2, reads NAGVMQNPRHLVRRRGQEARLRCSPMKGHSHVYWYRQLPEEGLKFMVYLQKENIIDESGMPKERFSAEFPKEGPSILRIQQVVRGDSAAYFCASIQAGSAGELFFGEGSRLTVL.

The chain is built from TRBV20-1 and TRBJ2-1; 13 bases align to TRBD2. Germline-derived CDR1 and CDR2 are DFQATT and SNEGSKA (reference sequence). CDR3 size: 22 residues. The trim removed 2 bases at V and 5 bases at J, leaving 24 bases unmatched. The CDR3 protein is CSARYFGTSGIFLRMADNEQFF. The CDR3 nucleotides are TGCAGTGCTAGATACTTCGGGACTAGCGGGATATTCCTACGTATGGCCGACAATGAGCAGTTCTTC.

This clonotype was observed at least ten times. The chain has TRBV29-1 and TRBJ2-6; no reliable D call. V was cut by 4 bases and J by 1 base, with 5 bases left in between. Germline V gives CDR1 SQVTM, CDR2 ANQGSEA. The CDR3 sequence is 13 residues long. The CDR3 reads CSVVGSGANVLTF. The CDR3, as DNA: TGCAGCGTTGTAGGATCTGGGGCCAACGTCCTGACTTTC.

This clonotype has just a few counts. The V call is TRBV24-1, the J call TRBJ2-2; D possibly uses TRBD1 or TRBD2 (7 bases each). CDR1 is KGHDR and CDR2 is SFDVKD in the germline V gene. Trimming removed 3 bases at V and 0 bases at J, with 19 bases between. CDR3 size: 19 residues. CDR3 in DNA: TGTGCCACCAGTGATCTTAAGACAGGGAGGGGGGCGAACACCGGGGAGCTGTTTTTT. This gives the protein CATSDLKTGRGANTGELFF.

This sequence joins TRBV3-1 and TRBJ2-1; a possible D gene is TRBD1 (7 bases). CDR3 length: 14 residues. CDR1 is LGHDT and CDR2 is YNNKEL in the germline V gene (reference sequence). Trimming cost V 2 bases and J 8 bases, with 13 bases left between them. CDR3 in DNA: TGTGCCAGCAGCCAACAGGGGGGCCTACATGAGCAGTTCTTC. This encodes CASSQQGGLHEQFF.